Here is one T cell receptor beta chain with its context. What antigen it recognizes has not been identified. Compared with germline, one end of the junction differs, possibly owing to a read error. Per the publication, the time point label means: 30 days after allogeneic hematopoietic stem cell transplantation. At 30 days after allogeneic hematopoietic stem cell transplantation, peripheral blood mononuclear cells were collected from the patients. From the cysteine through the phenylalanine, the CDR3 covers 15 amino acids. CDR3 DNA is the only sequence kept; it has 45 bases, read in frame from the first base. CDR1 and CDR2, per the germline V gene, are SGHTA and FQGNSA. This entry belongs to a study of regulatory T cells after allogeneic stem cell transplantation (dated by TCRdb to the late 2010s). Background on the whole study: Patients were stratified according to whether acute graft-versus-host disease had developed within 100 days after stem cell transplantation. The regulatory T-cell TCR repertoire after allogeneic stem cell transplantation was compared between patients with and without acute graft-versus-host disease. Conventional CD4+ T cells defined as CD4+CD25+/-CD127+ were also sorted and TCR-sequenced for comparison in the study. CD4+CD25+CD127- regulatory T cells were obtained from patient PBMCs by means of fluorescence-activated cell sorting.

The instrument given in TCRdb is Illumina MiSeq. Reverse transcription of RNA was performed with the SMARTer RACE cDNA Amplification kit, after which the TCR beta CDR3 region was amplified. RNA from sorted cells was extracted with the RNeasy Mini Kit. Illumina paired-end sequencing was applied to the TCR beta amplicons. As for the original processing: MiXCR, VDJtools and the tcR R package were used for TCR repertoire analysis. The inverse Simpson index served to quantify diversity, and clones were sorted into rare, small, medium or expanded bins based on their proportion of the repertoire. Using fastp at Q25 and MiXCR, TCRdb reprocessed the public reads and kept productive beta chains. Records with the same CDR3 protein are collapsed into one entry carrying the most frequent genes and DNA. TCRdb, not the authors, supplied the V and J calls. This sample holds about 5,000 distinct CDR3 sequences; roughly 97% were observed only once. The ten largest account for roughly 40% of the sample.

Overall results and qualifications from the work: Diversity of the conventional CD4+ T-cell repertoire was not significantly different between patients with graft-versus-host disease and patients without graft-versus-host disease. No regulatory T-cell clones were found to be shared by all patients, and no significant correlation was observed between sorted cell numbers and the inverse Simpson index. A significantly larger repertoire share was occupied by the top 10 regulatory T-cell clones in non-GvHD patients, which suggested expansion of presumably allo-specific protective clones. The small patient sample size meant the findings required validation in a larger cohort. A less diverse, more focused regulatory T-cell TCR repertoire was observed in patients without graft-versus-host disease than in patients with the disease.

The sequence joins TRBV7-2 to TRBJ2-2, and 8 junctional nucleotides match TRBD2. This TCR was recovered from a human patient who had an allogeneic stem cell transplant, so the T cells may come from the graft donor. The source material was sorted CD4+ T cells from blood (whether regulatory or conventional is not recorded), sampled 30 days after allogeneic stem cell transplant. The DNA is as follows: TGTGCCAGCAGCCATCGGGGGGGACTCACCGGGGAGCTGTTATTT. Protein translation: CASSHRGGLTGELLF.